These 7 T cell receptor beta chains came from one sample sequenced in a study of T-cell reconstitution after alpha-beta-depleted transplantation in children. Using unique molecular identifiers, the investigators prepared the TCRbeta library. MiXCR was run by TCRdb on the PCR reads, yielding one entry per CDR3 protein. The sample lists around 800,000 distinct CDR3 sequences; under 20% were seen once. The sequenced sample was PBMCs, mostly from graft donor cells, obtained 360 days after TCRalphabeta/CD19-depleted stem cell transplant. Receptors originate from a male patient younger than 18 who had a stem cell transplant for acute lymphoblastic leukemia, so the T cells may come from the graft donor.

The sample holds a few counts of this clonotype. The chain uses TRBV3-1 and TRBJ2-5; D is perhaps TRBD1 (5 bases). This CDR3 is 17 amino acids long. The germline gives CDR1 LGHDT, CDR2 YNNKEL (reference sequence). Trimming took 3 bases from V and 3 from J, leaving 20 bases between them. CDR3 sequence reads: CASSQSPRVNGEETQYF. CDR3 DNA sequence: TGTGCCAGCAGCCAGTCCCCCAGGGTGAATGGAGAAGAGACCCAGTACTTC.

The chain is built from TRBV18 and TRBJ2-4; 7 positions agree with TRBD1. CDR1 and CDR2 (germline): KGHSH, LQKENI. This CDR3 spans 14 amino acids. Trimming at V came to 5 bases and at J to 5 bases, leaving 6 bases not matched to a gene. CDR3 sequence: CASSSVQGENIQYF. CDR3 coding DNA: TGTGCCAGCTCATCCGTTCAGGGGGAAAACATTCAGTACTTC.

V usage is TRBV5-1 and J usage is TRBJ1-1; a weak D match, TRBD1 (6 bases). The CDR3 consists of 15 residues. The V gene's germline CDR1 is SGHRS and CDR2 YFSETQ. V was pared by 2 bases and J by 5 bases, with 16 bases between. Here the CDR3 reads CASSLLGRGGTEAFF. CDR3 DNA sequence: TGCGCCAGCAGCTTACTCGGCAGGGGAGGGACTGAAGCTTTCTTT.

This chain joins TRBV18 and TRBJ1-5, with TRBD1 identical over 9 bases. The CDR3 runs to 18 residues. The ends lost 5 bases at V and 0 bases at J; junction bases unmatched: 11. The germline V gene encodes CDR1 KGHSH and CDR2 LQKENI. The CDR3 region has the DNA TGTGCCAGCTCAAGTCCGGGACAGGGCTCTTATAGCAATCAGCCCCAGCATTTT. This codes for CASSSPGQGSYSNQPQHF.

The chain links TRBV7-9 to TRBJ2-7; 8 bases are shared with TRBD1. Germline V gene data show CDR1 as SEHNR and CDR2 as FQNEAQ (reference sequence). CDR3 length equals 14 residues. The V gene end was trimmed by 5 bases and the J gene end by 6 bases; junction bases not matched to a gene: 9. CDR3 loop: CASSPQGVQSEQYF. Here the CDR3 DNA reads TGTGCCAGCAGCCCACAGGGGGTCCAAAGCGAGCAGTACTTC.

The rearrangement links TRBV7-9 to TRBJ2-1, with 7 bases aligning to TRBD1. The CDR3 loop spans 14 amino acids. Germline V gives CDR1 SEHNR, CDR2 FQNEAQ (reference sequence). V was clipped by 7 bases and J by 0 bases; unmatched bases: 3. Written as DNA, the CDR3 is TGTGCCAGCAACCGGGACAGCTCCTACAATGAGCAGTTCTTC. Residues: CASNRDSSYNEQFF.

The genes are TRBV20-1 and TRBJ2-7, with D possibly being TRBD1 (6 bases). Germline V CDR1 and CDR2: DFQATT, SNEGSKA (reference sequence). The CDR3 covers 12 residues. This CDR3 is CRTQQGPYEQYF. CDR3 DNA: TGCAGAACCCAACAGGGTCCCTACGAGCAGTACTTC.